This T cell receptor beta chain was identified during a study of T cells in Graves' hyperthyroidism and ophthalmopathy. Study background: Peripheral blood was secured at the point of initial diagnosis, before any treatment. Overall study findings and caveats: A model of 13 V-J pairs discriminated ophthalmopathy from stable hyperthyroidism.

It was RNA transcripts that yielded the amplified TCR beta CDR3 regions. In the first-round RT-PCR of the TCR CDR3, the HTBI primer set was used. TCRdb re-analysed the multiplex PCR reads in MiXCR, keeping a single row per CDR3 protein. The sample records hundreds of thousands of distinct CDR3 sequences, about 22% being singletons. This clonotype was recorded many times. The antigen is unknown. Orbital computed tomography and thyroid ultrasound, together with serum TRAb and thyroxine and clinical symptoms, were used for diagnoses. An approximately 10 ml volume of fresh peripheral blood provided the PBMCs. Trimming removed 5 bases from V and 3 bases from J, with 10 bases in between. The CDR3 has 13 residues. Germline V gene sequence: CDR1 MNHNS, CDR2 SASEGT.

The sample consisted of blood. The chain uses TRBV6-1 and TRBJ2-5, with D maybe TRBD2 (6 bases). This clonotype originated in a woman in her 70s with Graves' ophthalmopathy. CDR3 in amino acids: CASSPRTKETQYF. The CDR3 coding sequence is TGTGCCAGCAGTCCGCGGACTAAAGAGACCCAGTACTTC.